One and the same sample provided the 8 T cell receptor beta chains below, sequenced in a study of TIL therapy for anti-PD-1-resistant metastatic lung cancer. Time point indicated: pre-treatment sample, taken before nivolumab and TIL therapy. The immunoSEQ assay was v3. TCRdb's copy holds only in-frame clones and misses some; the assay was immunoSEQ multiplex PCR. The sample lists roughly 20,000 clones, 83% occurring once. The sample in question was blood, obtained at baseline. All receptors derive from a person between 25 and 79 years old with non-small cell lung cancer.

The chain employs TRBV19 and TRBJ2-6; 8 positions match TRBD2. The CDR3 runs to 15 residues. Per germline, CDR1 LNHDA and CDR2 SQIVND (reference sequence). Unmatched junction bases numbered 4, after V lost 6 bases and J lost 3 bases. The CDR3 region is CASSPGGYGANVLTF. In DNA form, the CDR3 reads TGTGCCAGTAGCCCGGGAGGGTATGGGGCCAACGTCCTGACTTTC. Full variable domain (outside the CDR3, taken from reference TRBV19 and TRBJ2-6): DGGITQSPKYLFRKEGQNVTLSCEQNLNHDAMYWYRQDPGQGLRLIYYSQIVNDFQKGDIAEGYSVSREKKESFPLTVTSAQKNPTAFYLCASSPGGYGANVLTFGAGSRLTVL.

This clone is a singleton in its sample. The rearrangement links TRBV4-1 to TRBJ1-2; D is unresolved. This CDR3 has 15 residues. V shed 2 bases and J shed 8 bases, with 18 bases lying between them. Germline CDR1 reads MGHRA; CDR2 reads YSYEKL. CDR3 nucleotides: TGCGCCAGCAGCCAAACATCCTTAGGGCTACGGGGCTACACCTTC. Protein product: CASSQTSLGLRGYTF.

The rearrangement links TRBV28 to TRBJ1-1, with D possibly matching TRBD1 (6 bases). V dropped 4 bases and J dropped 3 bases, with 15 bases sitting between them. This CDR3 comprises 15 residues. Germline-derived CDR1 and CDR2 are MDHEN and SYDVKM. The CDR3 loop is CASSSEGVLDTEAFF. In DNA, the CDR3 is TGTGCCAGCAGTTCAGAGGGGGTTCTAGACACTGAAGCTTTCTTT.

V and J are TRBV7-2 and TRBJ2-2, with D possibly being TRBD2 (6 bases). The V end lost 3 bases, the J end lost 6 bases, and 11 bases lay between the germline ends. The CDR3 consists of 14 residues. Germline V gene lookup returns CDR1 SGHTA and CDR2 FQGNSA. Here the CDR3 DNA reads TGTGCCAGCAGCTTTGGCGGGGTGCCCGGGGAGCTGTTTTTT. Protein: CASSFGGVPGELFF.

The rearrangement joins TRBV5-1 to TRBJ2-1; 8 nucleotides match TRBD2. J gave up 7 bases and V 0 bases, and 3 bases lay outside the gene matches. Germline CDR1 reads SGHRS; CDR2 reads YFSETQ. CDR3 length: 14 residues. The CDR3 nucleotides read TGCGCCAGCAGCTTGGATGCTAGCGGGAATGAGCAGTTCTTC. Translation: CASSLDASGNEQFF.

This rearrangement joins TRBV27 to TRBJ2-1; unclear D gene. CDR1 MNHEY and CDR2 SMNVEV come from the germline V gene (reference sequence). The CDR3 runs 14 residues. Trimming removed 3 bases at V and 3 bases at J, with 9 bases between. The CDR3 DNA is TGTGCCAGCAGTTTTCGGCACCTCTACAATGAGCAGTTCTTC. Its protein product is CASSFRHLYNEQFF.

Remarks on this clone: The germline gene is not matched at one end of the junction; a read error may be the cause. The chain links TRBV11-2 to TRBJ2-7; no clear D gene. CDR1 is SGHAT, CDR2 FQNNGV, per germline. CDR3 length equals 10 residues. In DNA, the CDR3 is TGTGCCAGCAGCTTAGTATTTCGGTTCTTC. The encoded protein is CASSLVFRFF.

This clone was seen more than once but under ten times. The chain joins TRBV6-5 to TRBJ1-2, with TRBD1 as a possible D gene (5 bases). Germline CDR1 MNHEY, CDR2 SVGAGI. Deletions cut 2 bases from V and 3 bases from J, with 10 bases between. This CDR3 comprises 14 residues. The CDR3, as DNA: TGTGCCAGCAGTTACCAGGAAGGGGACTATGGCTACACCTTC. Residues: CASSYQEGDYGYTF.